This TCR beta chain was identified in a study of PD-1 blockade in mismatch repair-deficient tumors. Whole-study context: Patients had about 13 mismatch repair-deficient cancer types and were previously treated and progressing. Overall study findings and caveats: Tumor-resident clones, often undetectable pretreatment in blood, expanded then contracted after pembrolizumab.

In the case of this clone: Its antigen is not identified.

TCR sequencing covered three patients who responded to pembrolizumab. Using immunoSEQ multiplex PCR, the repertoire was profiled, and TCRdb retains in-frame clones only, with some absent. The sample includes some 120,000 clones, 70% to 90% of them seen just once. The receptor's source is an adult with mismatch repair-deficient cancer. Specimen: peripheral blood, collected 44 weeks after starting pembrolizumab.

CDR3: CASSQGGTPPSQPQHF. The DNA of the CDR3 is TGCGCCAGCAGCCAAGGGGGGACGCCCCCCTCTCAGCCCCAGCATTTT. The chain uses TRBV4-1 and TRBJ1-5, with a weak D call TRBD1 (5 bases). Germline V gives CDR1 MGHRA, CDR2 YSYEKL. The V and J ends lost 1 base and 6 bases respectively, with 16 bases between them. The CDR3 spans 16 residues.